This T cell receptor beta chain was observed in a study of cytomegalovirus exposure and HLA in healthy donors. PCR was performed using 60 Vbeta and 13 Jbeta primers. This table comes from immunoSEQ multiplex PCR, and its TCRdb copy is limited to in-frame clones, with some not included. The sample records fewer than 200,000 clones, approximately 80% being singletons. This clone was detected only a few times. The source of this sequence is a man between 18 and 29 years old in good health and CMV-seropositive. The material sequenced was PBMCs.

The CDR3 region has the DNA TGCGCCAGCAGCCCCCCGCGGGGGGCGCGGTTCCCAGGGGACACTGAAGCTTTCTTT. Residues: CASSPPRGARFPGDTEAFF. The genes are TRBV5-1 and TRBJ1-1; D is possibly TRBD1 (6 bases). V was cut by 4 bases and J by 3 bases, with 28 bases left in between. This CDR3 is built from 19 residues. Germline CDR1 SGHRS, CDR2 YFSETQ.